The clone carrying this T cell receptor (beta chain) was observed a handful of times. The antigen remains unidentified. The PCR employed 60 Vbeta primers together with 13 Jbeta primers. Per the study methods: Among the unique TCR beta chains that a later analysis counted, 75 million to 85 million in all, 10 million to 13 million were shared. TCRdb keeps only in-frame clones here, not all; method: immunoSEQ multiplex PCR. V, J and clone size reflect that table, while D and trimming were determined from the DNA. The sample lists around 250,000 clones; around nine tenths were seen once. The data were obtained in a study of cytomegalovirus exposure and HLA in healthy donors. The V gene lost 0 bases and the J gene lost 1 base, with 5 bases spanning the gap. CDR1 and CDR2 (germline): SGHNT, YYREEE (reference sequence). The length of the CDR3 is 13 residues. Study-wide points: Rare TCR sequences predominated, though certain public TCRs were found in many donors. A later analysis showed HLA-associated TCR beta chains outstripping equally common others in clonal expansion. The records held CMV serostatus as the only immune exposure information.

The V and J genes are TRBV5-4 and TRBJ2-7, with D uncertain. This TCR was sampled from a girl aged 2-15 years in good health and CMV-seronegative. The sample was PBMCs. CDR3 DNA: TGTGCCAGCAGCTTGGTACAGTCCTACGAGCAGTACTTC. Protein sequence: CASSLVQSYEQYF.